This is a list of T cell receptor beta chains from one sample in a study of shared clonotypes between healthy human individuals. Repertoires were generated with immunoSEQ multiplex PCR, while TCRdb's copy carries only in-frame clones and drops some. Among over 2 million clones listed, just under 95% were seen once. The specimen was naive CD4+ T cells from PBMCs. Receptors originate from a man aged 18-30 years in good health. Some clones in this sample may be carry-over from other donors' samples. The CDR3 runs from the conserved cysteine through the conserved F or W. The D gene is left open where the match is weak. Part of the rows lack a size; the others show once, few, many or a class for expanded clones.

v_gene	j_gene	abundance	len	d_gene	CDR3nt	CDR3aa
TRBV5-1	TRBJ2-5	-	12	-	TGCGCCAGCCGGGACAACCAAGAGACCCAGTACTTC	CASRDNQETQYF
TRBV18	TRBJ2-7	few	11	-	TGTGCCAGCTCACCGCAAAGAGAGCAGTACTTC	CASSPQREQYF
TRBV18	TRBJ1-1	once	14	-	TGTGCCAGCTCACCAGGACGAGCGAACACTGAAGCTTTCTTT	CASSPGRANTEAFF
TRBV11-2	TRBJ1-4	-	16	-	TGTGCCAGCAGCTTATACCAGCCCTCAACTAATGAAAAACTGTTTTTT	CASSLYQPSTNEKLFF
TRBV9	TRBJ2-2	-	15	-	TGTGCCAGCAGGCCCACCAAAACGAACACCGGGGAGCTGTTTTTT	CASRPTKTNTGELFF
TRBV5-1	TRBJ2-7	-	14	TRBD1	TGCGCCAGCAGCTTGGGGGGACAGGGAAGCGAGCAGTACTTC	CASSLGGQGSEQYF
TRBV18	TRBJ2-7	-	14	-	TGTGCCAGCTCACCGGGACACCAAGCCCTCGAGCAGTACTTC	CASSPGHQALEQYF
TRBV6-6	TRBJ1-1	-	14	-	TGTGCCAGCAGAGACAGGAGTGGGAACACTGAAGCTTTCTTT	CASRDRSGNTEAFF
TRBV30	TRBJ2-1	-	11	-	TGTGCCTGGATTAGAAGCTATGAGCAGTTCTTC	CAWIRSYEQFF
TRBV18	TRBJ2-3	-	15	-	TGTGCCAGCTCACTCAGGGGGACTAGCACAGATACGCAGTATTTT	CASSLRGTSTDTQYF
TRBV15	TRBJ2-3	-	14	-	TGTGCCACCAGCAGAGCCGACACGTCAGATACGCAGTATTTT	CATSRADTSDTQYF
TRBV4-3	TRBJ2-2	-	13	-	TGCGCCAGCAGCCAATTTGGTAGTGGGGAGCTGTTTTTT	CASSQFGSGELFF
TRBV13	TRBJ1-4	-	16	-	TGTGCCCCGAAGCGGGGGTCGAGACAGGCAAATGAAAAACTGTTTTTT	CAPKRGSRQANEKLFF
TRBV11-3	TRBJ2-1	-	16	TRBD2	TGTGCCAGCAGCCAGTTAGCGGGAGGGAACGCTAATGAGCAGTTCTTC	CASSQLAGGNANEQFF
TRBV5-1	TRBJ2-3	-	16	-	TGCGCCAGCAGCTTGGGCCGGGATTCTGGCACAGATACGCAGTATTTT	CASSLGRDSGTDTQYF
TRBV5-6	TRBJ1-4	once	14	-	TGTGCCAGCAAGCGGATCAGGTCAAACGGTGGACTGTTTTTT	CASKRIRSNGGLFF
TRBV28	TRBJ1-1	-	13	-	TGTGCCAGCATTCAGACCCCGAACACTGAAGCTTTCTTT	CASIQTPNTEAFF
TRBV28	TRBJ2-7	-	12	TRBD1	TGTGCCAGCGGACAGGAGCTACGAGCGCAGTACTTC	CASGQELRAQYF
TRBV30	TRBJ2-3	once	13	-	TGTGCCTGGAGTCCGGGAGGCACAGATACGCAGTATTTT	CAWSPGGTDTQYF
TRBV27	TRBJ1-2	-	15	TRBD1	TGTGCCAGCAGTCCGCTCCGGGACAGGGCCTATGGCTACACCTTC	CASSPLRDRAYGYTF
TRBV5-4	TRBJ2-5	-	13	-	TGTGCCAGCAGGGTAGCGCAGGGGGAGACCCAGTACTTC	CASRVAQGETQYF
TRBV5-4	TRBJ2-2	once	18	TRBD2	TGTGCCAGCAGCCCAAATGCCCGACTAGCGGGAGCCCACGGGGAGCTGTTTTTT	CASSPNARLAGAHGELFF
TRBV19	TRBJ2-3	-	15	-	TGTGCCAGTAGTATGCGGTTACAAAGCACAGATACGCAGTATTTT	CASSMRLQSTDTQYF
TRBV5-1	TRBJ2-1	-	18	TRBD2	TGCGCCAGCAGCGTGGGGACTAGCGGAAATGTTTTCATCAATGAGCAGTTCTTC	CASSVGTSGNVFINEQFF
TRBV6-5	TRBJ1-5	-	14	-	TGTGCCAGCAGTCGGCACGAAAGCAATCAGCCCCAGCATTTT	CASSRHESNQPQHF
TRBV7-8	TRBJ1-4	-	15	-	TGTGCCAGCAGCTTAGACAGGTTACCCTCTGAAAAACTGTTTTTT	CASSLDRLPSEKLFF
TRBV6-6	TRBJ2-7	-	13	-	TGTGCCAGCAATCGGGGTAAGGTCTACGAGCAGTACTTC	CASNRGKVYEQYF
TRBV28	TRBJ1-2	-	13	-	TGTGCCAGCAGTTTATTGGGACACCCTGGCTACACCTTC	CASSLLGHPGYTF
TRBV5-6	TRBJ2-7	-	13	-	TGTGCCAGCTCTGAAGCCCGCGCCTACGAGCAGTACTTC	CASSEARAYEQYF
TRBV20-1	TRBJ1-1	-	11	-	TGCAGTGCCTCTCTCCCGCCTGAAGCTTTCTTT	CSASLPPEAFF
TRBV29-1	TRBJ2-5	once	13	-	TGCAGCGTTAGCCGGGGCCTACAAGAGACCCAGTACTTC	CSVSRGLQETQYF
TRBV28	TRBJ1-6	-	11	-	TGTGCCAGCACCGCCCGCCGACCCCTCCACTTT	CASTARRPLHF
TRBV18	TRBJ2-3	-	15	TRBD2	TGTGCCAGCCAGGGACTAGTTCTCAGCACAGATACGCAGTATTTT	CASQGLVLSTDTQYF
TRBV4-2	TRBJ2-5	-	15	-	TGTGCCAGCAGCCCGGATGCAGGTCCCTGGGAGACCCAGTACTTC	CASSPDAGPWETQYF
TRBV6-1	TRBJ2-7	once	15	TRBD1	TGTGCCAGCAATGGACAGGGGTCCTCCTCCTACGAGCAGTACTTC	CASNGQGSSSYEQYF
TRBV10-3	TRBJ1-1	-	11	-	TGTGCCATCAGGGGAGGCCCTGAAGCTTTCTTT	CAIRGGPEAFF
TRBV6-5	TRBJ1-5	-	13	-	TGTGCCAGCAGCCTCTACCAAGATCAGCCCCAGCATTTT	CASSLYQDQPQHF
TRBV18	TRBJ1-5	-	16	-	TGTGCCAGCTCACAAACGTGGACAGAGTCCAATCAGCCCCAGCATTTT	CASSQTWTESNQPQHF
TRBV28	TRBJ2-7	-	16	TRBD1	TGTGCCAGCAGCACCCCAGGGGACAGGGGCTTCTACGAGCAGTACTTC	CASSTPGDRGFYEQYF
TRBV28	TRBJ1-1	few	13	TRBD1	TGTGCCAGCAGAGGGGGCGGGAACACTGAAGCTTTCTTT	CASRGGGNTEAFF
TRBV9	TRBJ2-1	-	16	-	TGTGCCAGCAGCGTAGCGGGGGCGAGCTCCTACAATGAGCAGTTCTTC	CASSVAGASSYNEQFF
TRBV5-6	TRBJ1-1	-	12	-	TGTGCCAGCAGCCGGACGGGCACTGAAGCTTTCTTT	CASSRTGTEAFF
TRBV4-2	TRBJ2-2	-	17	TRBD2	TGTGCCAGCAGCCCTAGCGGGAGGGCAGAGTACACCGGGGAGCTGTTTTTT	CASSPSGRAEYTGELFF
TRBV2	TRBJ1-1	-	13	-	TGTGCCAGCAGAGCCGACAGGAACACTGAAGCTTTCTTT	CASRADRNTEAFF
TRBV7-9	TRBJ1-1	-	14	TRBD1	TGTGCCAGCAGCTTAGGACAGGGTGCCACTGAAGCTTTCTTT	CASSLGQGATEAFF
TRBV30	TRBJ2-1	-	12	TRBD2	TGTGCCTGGAGTGTATCGGGGGGGGAGCAGTTCTTC	CAWSVSGGEQFF
TRBV15	TRBJ1-1	few	14	-	TGTGCCACCAGCAGAGCCGAGGTCAACACTGAAGCTTTCTTT	CATSRAEVNTEAFF
TRBV10-3	TRBJ2-1	-	12	-	TGTGCCATCAGCCCTCTCAGGAATGAGCAGTTCTTC	CAISPLRNEQFF